The present entry profiles one T cell receptor beta chain with its context. No antigen is known for it. The data were obtained in a study of regulatory T cells in long-lasting Graves disease. Study-wide points: Samples came from peripheral blood alone, without thyroid tissue. Sample size was small, which may have lowered accuracy. Persistent disease was associated with favored TRBV28 usage and with favored use of TRBJ1-2 and TRBJ2-5.

The time point was: persistent/refractory GD, antithyroid drugs over 5 years with positive TRAb. Making the TCR library involved RNA that had been extracted from PBMCs. For TCR beta, libraries came from iRepertoire HTBI primers and Arm-PCR of CDR3 regions. TCRdb passed the multiplex PCR reads through MiXCR, listing each CDR3 protein once. The data show around 500,000 distinct CDR3 sequences, around 21% seen once. V was clipped by 5 bases and J by 8 bases, with 16 bases between them. Germline loops: CDR1 MNHNS, CDR2 SASEGT. This CDR3 has 14 residues. The starting material was peripheral blood mononuclear cells (PBMCs), obtained when the disease was refractory, from a patient treated with antithyroid drugs. The receptor was derived from a female donor with Graves disease. V usage is TRBV6-1 and J usage is TRBJ2-1, with D possibly matching TRBD2 (6 bases). The DNA of the CDR3 is TGTGCCAGCAGTAAGGAGGGTTGGATATATGAGCAGTTCTTC. Translation gives CASSKEGWIYEQFF.